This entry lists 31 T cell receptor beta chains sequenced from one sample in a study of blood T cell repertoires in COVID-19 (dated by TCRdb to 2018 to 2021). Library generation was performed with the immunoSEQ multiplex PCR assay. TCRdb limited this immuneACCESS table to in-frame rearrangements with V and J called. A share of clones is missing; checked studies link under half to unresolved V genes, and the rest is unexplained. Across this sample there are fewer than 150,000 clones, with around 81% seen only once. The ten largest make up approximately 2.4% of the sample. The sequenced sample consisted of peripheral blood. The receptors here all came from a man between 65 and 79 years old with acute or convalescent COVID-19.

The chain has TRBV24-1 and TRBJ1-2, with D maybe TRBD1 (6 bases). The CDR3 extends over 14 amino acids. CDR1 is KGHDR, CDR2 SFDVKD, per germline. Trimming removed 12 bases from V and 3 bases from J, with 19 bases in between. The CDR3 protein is CADRRGGPYYGYTF. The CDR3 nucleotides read TGTGCCGATCGACGGGGGGGGCCTTACTATGGCTACACCTTC.

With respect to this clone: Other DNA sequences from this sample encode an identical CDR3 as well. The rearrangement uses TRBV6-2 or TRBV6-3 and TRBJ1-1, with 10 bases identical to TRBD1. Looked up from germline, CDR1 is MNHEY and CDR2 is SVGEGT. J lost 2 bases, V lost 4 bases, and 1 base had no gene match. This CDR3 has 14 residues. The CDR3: CASSWTGGNTEAFF. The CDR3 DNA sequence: TGTGCCAGCAGTTGGACAGGGGGAAACACTGAAGCTTTCTTT.

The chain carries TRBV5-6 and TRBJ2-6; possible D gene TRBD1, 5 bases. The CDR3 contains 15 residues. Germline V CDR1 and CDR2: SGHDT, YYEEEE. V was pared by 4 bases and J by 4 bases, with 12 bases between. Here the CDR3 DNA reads TGTGCCAGCAGCATAGGGGCGTCCGGGGCCAACGTCCTGACTTTC. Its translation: CASSIGASGANVLTF.

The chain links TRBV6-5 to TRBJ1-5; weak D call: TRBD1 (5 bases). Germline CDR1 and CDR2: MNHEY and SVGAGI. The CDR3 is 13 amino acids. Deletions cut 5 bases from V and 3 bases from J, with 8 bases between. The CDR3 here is CASSNRFNQPQHF. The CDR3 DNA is TGTGCCAGCAGTAACAGGTTCAATCAGCCCCAGCATTTT.

CDR3 nucleotide sequence: TGCGCCAGCAGCCAAACAGGGGTCTCTGGAAACACCATATATTTT. It specifies CASSQTGVSGNTIYF. This chain uses TRBV4-1 with TRBJ1-3; TRBD1 agrees at 7 bases. The J segment lost 0 bases and the V segment lost 2 bases, leaving 1 base of the junction unmatched. The germline V gene has CDR1 MGHRA and CDR2 YSYEKL. This CDR3 is built from 15 residues.

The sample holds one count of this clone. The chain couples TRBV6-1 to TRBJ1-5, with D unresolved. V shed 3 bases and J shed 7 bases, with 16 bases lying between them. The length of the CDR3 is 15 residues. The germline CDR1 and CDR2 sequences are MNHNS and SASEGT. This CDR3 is CASSDRSMGGQPQHF. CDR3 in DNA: TGTGCCAGCAGTGACCGGTCCATGGGAGGCCAGCCCCAGCATTTT.

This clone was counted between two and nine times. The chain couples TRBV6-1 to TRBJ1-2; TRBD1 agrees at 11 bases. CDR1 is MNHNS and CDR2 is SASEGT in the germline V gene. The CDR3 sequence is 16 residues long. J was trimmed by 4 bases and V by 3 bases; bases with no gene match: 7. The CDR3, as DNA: TGTGCCAGCAGTGACGACCCCGGGACAGGGGGCTATGGCTACACCTTC. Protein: CASSDDPGTGGYGYTF.

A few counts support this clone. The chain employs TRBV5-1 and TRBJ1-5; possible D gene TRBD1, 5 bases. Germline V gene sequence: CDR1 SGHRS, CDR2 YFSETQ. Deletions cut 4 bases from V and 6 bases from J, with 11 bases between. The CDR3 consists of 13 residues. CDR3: CASSEVGGQPQHF. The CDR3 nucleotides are TGCGCCAGCAGCGAGGTGGGGGGTCAGCCCCAGCATTTT.

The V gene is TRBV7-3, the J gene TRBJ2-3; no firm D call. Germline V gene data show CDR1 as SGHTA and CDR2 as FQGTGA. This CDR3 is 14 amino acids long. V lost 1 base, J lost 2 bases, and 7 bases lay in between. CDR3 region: CASSLNSNTDTQYF. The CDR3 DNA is TGTGCCAGCAGCTTAAACAGTAACACAGATACGCAGTATTTT. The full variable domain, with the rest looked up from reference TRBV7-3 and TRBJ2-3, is GAGVSQTPSNKVTEKGKYVELRCDPISGHTALYWYRQSLGQGPEFLIYFQGTGAADDSGLPNDRFFAVRPEGSVSTLKIQRTERGDSAVYLCASSLNSNTDTQYFGPGTRLTVL.

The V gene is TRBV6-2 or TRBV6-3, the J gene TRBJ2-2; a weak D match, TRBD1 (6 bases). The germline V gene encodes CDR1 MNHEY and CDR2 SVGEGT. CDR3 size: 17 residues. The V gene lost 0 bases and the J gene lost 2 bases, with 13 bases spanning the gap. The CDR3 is CASSYSTRDTNTGELFF. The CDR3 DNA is TGTGCCAGCAGTTACTCGACCCGGGACACCAACACCGGGGAGCTGTTTTTT.

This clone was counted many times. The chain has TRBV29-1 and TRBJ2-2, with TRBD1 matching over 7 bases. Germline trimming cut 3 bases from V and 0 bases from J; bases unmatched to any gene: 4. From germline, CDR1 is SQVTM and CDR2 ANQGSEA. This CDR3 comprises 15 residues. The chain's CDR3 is CSVDPGGANTGELFF. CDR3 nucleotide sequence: TGCAGCGTTGATCCAGGGGGTGCGAACACCGGGGAGCTGTTTTTT.

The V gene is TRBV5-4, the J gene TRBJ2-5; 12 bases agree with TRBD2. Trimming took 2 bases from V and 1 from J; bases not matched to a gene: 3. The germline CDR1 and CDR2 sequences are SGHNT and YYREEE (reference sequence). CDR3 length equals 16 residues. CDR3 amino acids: CASSLGLAGIQETQYF. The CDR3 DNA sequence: TGTGCCAGCAGCTTAGGACTAGCGGGGATCCAAGAGACCCAGTACTTC.

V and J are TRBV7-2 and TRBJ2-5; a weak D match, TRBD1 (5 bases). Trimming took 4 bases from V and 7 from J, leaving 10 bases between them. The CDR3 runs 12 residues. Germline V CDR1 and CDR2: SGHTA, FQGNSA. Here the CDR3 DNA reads TGTGCCAGCAGCTCGGCTGACAGGACCCAGTACTTC. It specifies CASSSADRTQYF.

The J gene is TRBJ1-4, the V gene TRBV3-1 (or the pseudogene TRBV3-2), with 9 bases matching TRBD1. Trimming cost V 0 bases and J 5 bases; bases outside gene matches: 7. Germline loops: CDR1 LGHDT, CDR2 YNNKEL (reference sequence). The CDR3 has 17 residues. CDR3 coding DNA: TGTGCCAGCAGCCAAGAAGGGGCAGGACAGGGGAATGAAAAACTGTTTTTT. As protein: CASSQEGAGQGNEKLFF.

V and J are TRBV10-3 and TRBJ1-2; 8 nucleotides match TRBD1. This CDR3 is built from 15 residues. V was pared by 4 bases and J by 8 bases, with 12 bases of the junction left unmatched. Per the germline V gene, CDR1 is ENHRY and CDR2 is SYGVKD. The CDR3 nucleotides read TGTGCCATCAGTGGGCCGGACAGGGCGTCTATGGGCTACACCTTC. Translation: CAISGPDRASMGYTF.

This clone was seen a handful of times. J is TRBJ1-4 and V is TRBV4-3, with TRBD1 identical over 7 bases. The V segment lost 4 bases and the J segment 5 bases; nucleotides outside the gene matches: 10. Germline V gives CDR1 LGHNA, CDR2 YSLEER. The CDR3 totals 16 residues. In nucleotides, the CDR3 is TGCGCCAGCAGCCGGAGGGCGGACAGGTCAAATGAAAAACTGTTTTTT. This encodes CASSRRADRSNEKLFF.

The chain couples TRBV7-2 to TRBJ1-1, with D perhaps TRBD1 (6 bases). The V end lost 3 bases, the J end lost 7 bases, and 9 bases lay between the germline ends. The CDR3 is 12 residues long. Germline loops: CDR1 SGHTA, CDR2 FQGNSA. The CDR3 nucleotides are TGTGCCAGCAGCTTGCAGGGGAGTGAAGCTTTCTTT. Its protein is CASSLQGSEAFF.

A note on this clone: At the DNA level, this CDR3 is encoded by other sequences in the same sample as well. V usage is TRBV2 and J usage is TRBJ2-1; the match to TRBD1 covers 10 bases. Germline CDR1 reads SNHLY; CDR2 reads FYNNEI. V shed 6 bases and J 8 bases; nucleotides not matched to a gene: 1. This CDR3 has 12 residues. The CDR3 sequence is CASRDRGDEQFF. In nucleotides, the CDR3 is TGTGCCAGCAGGGACAGGGGGGATGAGCAGTTCTTC.

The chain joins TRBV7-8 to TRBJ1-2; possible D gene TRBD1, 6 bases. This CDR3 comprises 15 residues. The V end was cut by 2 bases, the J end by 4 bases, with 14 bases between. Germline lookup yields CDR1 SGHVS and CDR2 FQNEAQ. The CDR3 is CASSLRDLDSYGYTF. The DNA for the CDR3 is TGTGCCAGCAGCTTAAGGGACCTGGACAGCTATGGCTACACCTTC.

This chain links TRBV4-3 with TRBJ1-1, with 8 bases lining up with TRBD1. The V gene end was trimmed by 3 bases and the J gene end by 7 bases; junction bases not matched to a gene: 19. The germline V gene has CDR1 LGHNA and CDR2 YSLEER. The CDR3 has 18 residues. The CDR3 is CASSHYYAGGGIMDEAFF. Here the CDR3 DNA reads TGCGCCAGCAGCCATTACTATGCAGGGGGCGGTATTATGGATGAAGCTTTCTTT.

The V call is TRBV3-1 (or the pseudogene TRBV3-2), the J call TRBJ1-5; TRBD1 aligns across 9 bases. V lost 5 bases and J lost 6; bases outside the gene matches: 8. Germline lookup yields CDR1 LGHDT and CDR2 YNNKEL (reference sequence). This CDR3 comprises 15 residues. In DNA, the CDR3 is TGTGCCAGCAGCTCCACAGGGGGCTGGAGTCAGCCCCAGCATTTT. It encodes CASSSTGGWSQPQHF.

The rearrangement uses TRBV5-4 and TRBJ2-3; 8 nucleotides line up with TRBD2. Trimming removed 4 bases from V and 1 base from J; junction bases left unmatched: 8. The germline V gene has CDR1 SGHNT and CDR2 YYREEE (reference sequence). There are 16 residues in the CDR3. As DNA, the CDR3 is TGTGCCAGCAGCGTCGCTAGCGGGCTACGCACAGATACGCAGTATTTT. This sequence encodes CASSVASGLRTDTQYF.

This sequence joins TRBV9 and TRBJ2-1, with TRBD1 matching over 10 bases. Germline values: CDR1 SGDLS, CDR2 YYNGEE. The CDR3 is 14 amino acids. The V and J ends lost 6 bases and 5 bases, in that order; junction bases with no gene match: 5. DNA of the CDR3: TGTGCCAGCATGGGTGGACAGGGGGACAATGAGCAGTTCTTC. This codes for CASMGGQGDNEQFF. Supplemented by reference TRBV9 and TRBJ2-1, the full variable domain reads DSGVTQTPKHLITATGQRVTLRCSPRSGDLSVYWYQQSLDQGLQFLIQYYNGEERAKGNILERFSAQQFPDLHSELNLSSLELGDSALYFCASMGGQGDNEQFFGPGTRLTVL.

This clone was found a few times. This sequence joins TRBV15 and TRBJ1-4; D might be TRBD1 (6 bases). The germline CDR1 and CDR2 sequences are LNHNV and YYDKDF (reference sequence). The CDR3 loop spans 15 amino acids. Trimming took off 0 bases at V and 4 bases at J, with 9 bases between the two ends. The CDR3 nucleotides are TGTGCCACCAGCAGAGACAGGGGTTATAATGAAAAACTGTTTTTT. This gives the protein CATSRDRGYNEKLFF.

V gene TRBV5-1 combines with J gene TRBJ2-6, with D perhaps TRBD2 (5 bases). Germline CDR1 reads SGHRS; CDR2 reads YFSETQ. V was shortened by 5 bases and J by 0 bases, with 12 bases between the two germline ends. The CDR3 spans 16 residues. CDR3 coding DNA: TGCGCCAGCAGAGAGGGCAGAGACTCTGGGGCCAACGTCCTGACTTTC. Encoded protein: CASREGRDSGANVLTF.

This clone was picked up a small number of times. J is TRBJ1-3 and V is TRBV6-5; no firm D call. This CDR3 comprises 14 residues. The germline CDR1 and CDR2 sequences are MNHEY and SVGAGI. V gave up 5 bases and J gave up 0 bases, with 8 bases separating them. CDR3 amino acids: CASSNRGSGNTIYF. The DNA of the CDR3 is TGTGCCAGCAGTAACCGCGGCTCTGGAAACACCATATATTTT.

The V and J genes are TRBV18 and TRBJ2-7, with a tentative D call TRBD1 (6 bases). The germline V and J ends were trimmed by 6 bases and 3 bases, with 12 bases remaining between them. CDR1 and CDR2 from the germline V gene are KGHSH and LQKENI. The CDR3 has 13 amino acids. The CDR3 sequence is CASSRQVDYEQYF. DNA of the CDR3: TGTGCCAGCTCCCGACAGGTGGACTACGAGCAGTACTTC.

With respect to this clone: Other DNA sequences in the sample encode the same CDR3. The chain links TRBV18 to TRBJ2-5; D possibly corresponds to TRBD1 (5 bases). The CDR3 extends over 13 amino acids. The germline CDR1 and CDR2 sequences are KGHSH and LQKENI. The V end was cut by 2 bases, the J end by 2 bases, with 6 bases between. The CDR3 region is CASSPGAQETQYF. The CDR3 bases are TGTGCCAGCTCACCAGGGGCACAAGAGACCCAGTACTTC.

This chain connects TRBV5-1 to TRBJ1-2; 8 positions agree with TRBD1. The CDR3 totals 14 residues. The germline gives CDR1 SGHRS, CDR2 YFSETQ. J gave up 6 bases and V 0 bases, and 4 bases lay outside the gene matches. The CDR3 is CASSLGPGQDGYTF. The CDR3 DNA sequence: TGCGCCAGCAGCTTGGGCCCGGGACAGGATGGCTACACCTTC.

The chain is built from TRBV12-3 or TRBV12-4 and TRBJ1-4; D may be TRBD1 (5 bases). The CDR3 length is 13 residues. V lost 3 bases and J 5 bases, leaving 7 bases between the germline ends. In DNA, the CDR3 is TGTGCCAGCAGTTTTCAGGGAAATGAAAAACTGTTTTTT. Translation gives CASSFQGNEKLFF.

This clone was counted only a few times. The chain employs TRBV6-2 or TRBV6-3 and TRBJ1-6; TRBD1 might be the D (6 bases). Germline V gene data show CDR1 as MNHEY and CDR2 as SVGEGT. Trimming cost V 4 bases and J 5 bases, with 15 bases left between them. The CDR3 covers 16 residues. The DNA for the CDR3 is TGTGCCAGCAGTTGGCGGTCCAGGGGCAATAATTCACCCCTCCACTTT. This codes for CASSWRSRGNNSPLHF.